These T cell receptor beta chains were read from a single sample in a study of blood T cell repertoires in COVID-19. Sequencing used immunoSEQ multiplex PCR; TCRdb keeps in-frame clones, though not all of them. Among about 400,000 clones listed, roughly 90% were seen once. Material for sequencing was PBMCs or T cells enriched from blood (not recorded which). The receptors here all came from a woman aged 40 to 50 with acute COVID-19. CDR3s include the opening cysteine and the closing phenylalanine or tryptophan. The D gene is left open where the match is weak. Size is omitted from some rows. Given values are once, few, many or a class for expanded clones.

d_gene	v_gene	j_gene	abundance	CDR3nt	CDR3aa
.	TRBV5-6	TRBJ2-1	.	TGTGCCAGCAGCTTTTCCGAGTTCAATGAGCAGTTCTTC	CASSFSEFNEQFF
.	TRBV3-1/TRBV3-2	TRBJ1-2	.	TGTGCCAGCAGCCAAGAAGCCATATCTAACTATGGCTACACCTTC	CASSQEAISNYGYTF
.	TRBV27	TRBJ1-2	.	TGTGCCAGCAGCCAAGGACTGTTTCGCTATGGCTACACCTTC	CASSQGLFRYGYTF
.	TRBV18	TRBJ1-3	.	TGTGCCAGCTTGCTCCAGCGTTCCTCTGGAAACACCATATATTTT	CASLLQRSSGNTIYF
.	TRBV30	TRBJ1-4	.	TGTGCCTGGGGAATCGACAAAAAACTGTTTTTT	CAWGIDKKLFF
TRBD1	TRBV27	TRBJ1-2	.	TGTGCCAGCAGTCGTGACAGGGCCTCTGGCTACACCTTC	CASSRDRASGYTF
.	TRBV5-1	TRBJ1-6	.	TGCGCCAGCAGCTTAGCTGGGCATGGTTCACCCCTCCACTTT	CASSLAGHGSPLHF
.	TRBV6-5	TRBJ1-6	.	TGTGCCACCAACCTAAGGGGCACTCTCCACTTT	CATNLRGTLHF
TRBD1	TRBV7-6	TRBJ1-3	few	TGTGCCAGCAGCCGTGGGTACAGGGGGTACGGAAACACCATATATTTT	CASSRGYRGYGNTIYF
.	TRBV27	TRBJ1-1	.	TGTGCCAGCAGTTCCCACAGGGCGATGAAGTCTGAAGCTTTCTTT	CASSSHRAMKSEAFF
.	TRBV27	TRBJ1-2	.	TGTGCCAGCAGGGATATGGCGGTTTTCAACTATGGCTACACCTTC	CASRDMAVFNYGYTF
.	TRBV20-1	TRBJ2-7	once	TGCAGTGCTAGTCCTGGGGGAGGAGGCAGGGGGTTCTCCTACGAGCAGTACTTC	CSASPGGGGRGFSYEQYF
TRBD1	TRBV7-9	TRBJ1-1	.	TGTGCCAGCAGCTTAGTAGGACAGGCTGCTGAAGCTTTCTTT	CASSLVGQAAEAFF
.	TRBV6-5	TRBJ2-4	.	TGTGCCAGCAGTACCACAGGGACGAACATTCAGTACTTC	CASSTTGTNIQYF
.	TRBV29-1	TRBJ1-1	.	TGCAGCGTTGAACCAGTTATGAACACTGAAGCTTTCTTT	CSVEPVMNTEAFF
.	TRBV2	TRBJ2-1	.	TGTGCCAGCAGTGAAGCGGAGACTTACAATGAGCAGTTCTTC	CASSEAETYNEQFF
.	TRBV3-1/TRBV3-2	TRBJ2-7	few	TGTGCCAGCAGCCAAGATTGGGGCCCCTCCTACGAGCAGTACTTC	CASSQDWGPSYEQYF
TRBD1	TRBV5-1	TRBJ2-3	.	TGCGCCAGCAGCTTCCCGGGACAGGACATGCAGTATTTT	CASSFPGQDMQYF